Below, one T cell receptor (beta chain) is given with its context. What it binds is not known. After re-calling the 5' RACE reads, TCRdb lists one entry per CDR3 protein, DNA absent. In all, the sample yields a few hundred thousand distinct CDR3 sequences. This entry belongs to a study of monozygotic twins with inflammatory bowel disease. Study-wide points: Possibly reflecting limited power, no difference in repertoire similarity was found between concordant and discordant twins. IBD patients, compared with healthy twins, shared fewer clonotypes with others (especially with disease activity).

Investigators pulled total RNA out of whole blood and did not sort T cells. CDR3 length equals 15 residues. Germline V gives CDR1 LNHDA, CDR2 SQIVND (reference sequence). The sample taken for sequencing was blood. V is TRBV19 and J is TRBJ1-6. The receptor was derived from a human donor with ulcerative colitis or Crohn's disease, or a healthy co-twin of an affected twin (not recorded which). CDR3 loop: CASSILTIRNSPLHF. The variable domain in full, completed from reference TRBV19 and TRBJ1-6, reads DGGITQSPKYLFRKEGQNVTLSCEQNLNHDAMYWYRQDPGQGLRLIYYSQIVNDFQKGDIAEGYSVSREKKESFPLTVTSAQKNPTAFYLCASSILTIRNSPLHFGNGTRLTVT.